The source of this T cell receptor (beta chain) is a study of shared T cell receptors in the human thymus. Germline V CDR1 and CDR2: MNHEY, SMNVEV (reference sequence). V lost 8 bases to trimming and J lost 1 base, with 11 bases between them. The CDR3 totals 13 residues. Sequencing used immunoSEQ multiplex PCR; TCRdb keeps in-frame clones, though not all of them. The table has some 760,000 clones, approximately 83% seen once; the top ten hold over 0.008%. The sample was also linked to a second study, of human thymus T cells. That work adds: Resections obtained during corrective heart surgery supplied the thymus tissue.

Sequenced material: thymocytes. The sequence was obtained from a girl under two years old with a congenital heart defect. The chain has TRBV27 and TRBJ1-1; D not certain. The CDR3 nucleotides read TGTGCCAGCTTTACCGCAGGGAACACTGAAGCTTTCTTT. This encodes CASFTAGNTEAFF.